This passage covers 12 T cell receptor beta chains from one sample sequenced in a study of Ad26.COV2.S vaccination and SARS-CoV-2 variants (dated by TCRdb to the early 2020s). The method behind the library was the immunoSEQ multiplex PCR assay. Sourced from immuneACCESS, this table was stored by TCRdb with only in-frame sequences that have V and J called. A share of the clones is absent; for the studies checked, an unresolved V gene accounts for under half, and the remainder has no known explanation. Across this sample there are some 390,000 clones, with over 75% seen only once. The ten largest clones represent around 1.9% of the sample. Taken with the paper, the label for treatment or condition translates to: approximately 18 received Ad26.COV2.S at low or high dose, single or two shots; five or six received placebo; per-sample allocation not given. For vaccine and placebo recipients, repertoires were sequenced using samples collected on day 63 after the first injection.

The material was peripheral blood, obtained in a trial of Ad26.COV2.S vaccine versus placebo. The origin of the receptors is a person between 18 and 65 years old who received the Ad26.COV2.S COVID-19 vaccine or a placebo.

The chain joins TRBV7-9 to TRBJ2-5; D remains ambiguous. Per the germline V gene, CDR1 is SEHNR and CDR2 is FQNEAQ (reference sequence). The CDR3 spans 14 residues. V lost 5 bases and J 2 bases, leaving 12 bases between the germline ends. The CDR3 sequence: CASSPSSVQETQYF. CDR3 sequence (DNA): TGTGCCAGCAGCCCCTCTAGTGTTCAAGAGACCCAGTACTTC.

CDR3 in amino acids: CASSDDGRANYGYTF. The CDR3 nucleotides read TGTGCCAGCAGTGACGATGGGAGAGCTAACTATGGCTACACCTTC. The chain has TRBV6-4 and TRBJ1-2; D is undetermined. Per germline, CDR1 MRHNA and CDR2 SNTAGT. V gave up 2 bases and J gave up 0 bases, with 10 bases separating them. The CDR3 contains 15 residues.

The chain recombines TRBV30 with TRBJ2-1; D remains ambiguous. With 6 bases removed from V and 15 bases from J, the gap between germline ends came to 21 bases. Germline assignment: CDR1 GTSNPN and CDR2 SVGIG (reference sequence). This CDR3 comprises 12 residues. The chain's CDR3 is CACAPRALAAFF. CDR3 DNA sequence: TGTGCCTGTGCACCAAGGGCCCTCGCGGCGTTCTTC. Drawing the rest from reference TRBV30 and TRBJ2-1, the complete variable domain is SQTIHQWPATLVQPVGSPLSLECTVEGTSNPNLYWYRQAAGRGLQLLFYSVGIGQISSEVPQNLSASRPQDRQFILSSKKLLLSDSGFYLCACAPRALAAFFGPGTRLTVL.

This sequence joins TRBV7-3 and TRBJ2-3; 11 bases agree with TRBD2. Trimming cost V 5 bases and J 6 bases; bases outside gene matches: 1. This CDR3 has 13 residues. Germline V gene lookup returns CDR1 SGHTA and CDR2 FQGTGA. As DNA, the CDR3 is TGTGCCAGCAGCCCTAGCGGGAGGGATACGCAGTATTTT. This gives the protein CASSPSGRDTQYF. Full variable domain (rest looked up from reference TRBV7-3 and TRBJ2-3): GAGVSQTPSNKVTEKGKYVELRCDPISGHTALYWYRQSLGQGPEFLIYFQGTGAADDSGLPNDRFFAVRPEGSVSTLKIQRTERGDSAVYLCASSPSGRDTQYFGPGTRLTVL.

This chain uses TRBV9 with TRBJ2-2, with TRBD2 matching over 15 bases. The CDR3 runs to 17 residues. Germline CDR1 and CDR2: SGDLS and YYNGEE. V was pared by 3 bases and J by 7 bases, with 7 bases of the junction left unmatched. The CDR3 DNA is TGTGCCAGCAGCGCGGGACTAGCGGGAGGAAGGGGCGGGGAGCTGTTTTTT. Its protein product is CASSAGLAGGRGGELFF.

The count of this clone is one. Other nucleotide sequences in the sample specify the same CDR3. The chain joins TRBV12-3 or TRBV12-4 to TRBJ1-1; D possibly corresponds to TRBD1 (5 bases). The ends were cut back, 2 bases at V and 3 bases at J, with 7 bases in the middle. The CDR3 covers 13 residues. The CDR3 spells CASSLTGDTEAFF. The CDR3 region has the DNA TGTGCCAGCAGTTTAACGGGGGACACTGAAGCTTTCTTT.

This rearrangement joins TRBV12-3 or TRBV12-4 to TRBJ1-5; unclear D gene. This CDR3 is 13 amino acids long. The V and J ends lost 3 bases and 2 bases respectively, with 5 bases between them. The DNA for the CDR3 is TGTGCCAGCAGTTTTGATGGCAATCAGCCCCAGCATTTT. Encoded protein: CASSFDGNQPQHF.

In DNA form, the CDR3 reads TGTGCCAGCAGCGCGACGACTAGCTTGATGGACATTCAGTACTTC. Protein product: CASSATTSLMDIQYF. V and J are TRBV7-9 and TRBJ2-4; 7 nucleotides line up with TRBD2. CDR3 length: 15 amino acids. The J segment lost 8 bases and the V segment lost 5 bases, leaving 12 bases of the junction unmatched. CDR1 and CDR2 from the germline V gene are SEHNR and FQNEAQ (reference sequence).

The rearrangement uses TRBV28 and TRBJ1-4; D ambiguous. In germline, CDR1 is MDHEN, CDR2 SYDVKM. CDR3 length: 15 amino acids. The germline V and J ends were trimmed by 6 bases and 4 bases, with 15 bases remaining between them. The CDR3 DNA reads TGTGCCAGCAGGTCCTACTCCCCACTTAATGAAAAACTGTTTTTT. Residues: CASRSYSPLNEKLFF.

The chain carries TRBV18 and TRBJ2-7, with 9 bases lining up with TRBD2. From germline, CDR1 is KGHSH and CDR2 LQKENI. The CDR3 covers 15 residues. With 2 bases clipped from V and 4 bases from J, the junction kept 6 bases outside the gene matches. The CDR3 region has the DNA TGTGCCAGCTCACCAAATGGTGCGGGAGGGTACGAGCAGTACTTC. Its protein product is CASSPNGAGGYEQYF.

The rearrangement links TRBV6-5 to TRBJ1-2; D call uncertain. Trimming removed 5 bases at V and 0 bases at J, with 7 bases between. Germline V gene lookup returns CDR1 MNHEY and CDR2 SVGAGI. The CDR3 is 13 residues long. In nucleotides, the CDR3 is TGTGCCAGCAGTACGGCGGCTAACTATGGCTACACCTTC. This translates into CASSTAANYGYTF.

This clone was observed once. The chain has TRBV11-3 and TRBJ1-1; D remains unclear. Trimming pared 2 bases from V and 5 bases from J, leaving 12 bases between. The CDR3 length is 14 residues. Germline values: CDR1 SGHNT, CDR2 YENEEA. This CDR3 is CASSLSNPNTEAFF. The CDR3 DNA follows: TGTGCCAGCAGCTTATCCAACCCTAATACTGAAGCTTTCTTT.